This T cell receptor beta chain was retrieved from a study of T cells in Graves' hyperthyroidism and ophthalmopathy. General study points: Ophthalmopathy could be told apart from stable hyperthyroidism with a 13 V-J model.

Patients with ophthalmopathy all had a Clinical Activity Score of at least 3, a NOSPECS grade of at least 4 and duration under 3 months. The study based diagnoses on clinical symptoms, serum thyroxine and TRAb, thyroid ultrasound and orbital computed tomography. Trimming cost V 3 bases and J 9 bases, with 9 bases left between them. Germline CDR1 and CDR2: KGHSH and LQKENI. CDR3 length: 12 residues. Amplification yielded TCR beta CDR3 regions, with RNA transcripts as the source. The HTBI primer set served for first-round RT-PCR of the TCR CDR3. TCRdb redid the calling of the multiplex PCR reads with MiXCR, one entry per CDR3 protein. This table has a few hundred thousand distinct CDR3 sequences, roughly 15% appearing once. This clonotype was observed at least ten times. The antigen is unknown.

The sequencing sample was made of blood. The TCR comes from a woman aged 55-70 years with Graves' ophthalmopathy. This chain uses TRBV18 with TRBJ1-5; D not resolved. The CDR3 DNA reads as TGTGCCAGCTCACCGGGCGGAAGGCCCCAGCATTTT. Protein: CASSPGGRPQHF.